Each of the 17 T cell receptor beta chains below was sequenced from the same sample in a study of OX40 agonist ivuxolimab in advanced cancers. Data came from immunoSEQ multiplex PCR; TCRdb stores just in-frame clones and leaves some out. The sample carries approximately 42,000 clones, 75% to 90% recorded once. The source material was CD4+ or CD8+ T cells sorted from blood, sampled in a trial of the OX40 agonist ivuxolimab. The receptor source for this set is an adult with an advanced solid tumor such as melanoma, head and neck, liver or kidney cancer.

DNA of the CDR3: TGTGCCATCAGTGAGTCAAGGGCAGCTTCTAGCAATCAGCCCCAGCATTTT. This encodes CAISESRAASSNQPQHF. The chain has TRBV10-3 and TRBJ1-5; D is uncertain. Germline lookup yields CDR1 ENHRY and CDR2 SYGVKD. Between the trimmed V and J ends, which lost 0 bases and 0 bases, there was a span of 12 bases. The CDR3 covers 17 residues.

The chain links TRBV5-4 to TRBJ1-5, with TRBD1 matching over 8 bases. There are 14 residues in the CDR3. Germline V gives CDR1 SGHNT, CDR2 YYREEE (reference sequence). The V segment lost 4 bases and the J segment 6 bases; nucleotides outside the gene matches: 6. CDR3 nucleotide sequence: TGTGCCAGCAGCGCCGACAGGGGAGGTCAGCCCCAGCATTTT. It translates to CASSADRGGQPQHF.

The CDR3 region has the DNA TGTGCCAGCAGTTACTCTTGGGGGAACACTGAAGCTTTCTTT. This sequence encodes CASSYSWGNTEAFF. The V and J genes are TRBV6-5 and TRBJ1-1, with D unresolved. V was pared by 0 bases and J by 1 base, with 6 bases between. There are 14 residues in the CDR3. Germline assignment: CDR1 MNHEY and CDR2 SVGAGI.

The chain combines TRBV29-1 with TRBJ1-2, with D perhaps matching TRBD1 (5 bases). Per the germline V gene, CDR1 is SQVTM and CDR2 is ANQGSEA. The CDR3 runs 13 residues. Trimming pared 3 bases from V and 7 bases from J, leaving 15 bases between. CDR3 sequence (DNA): TGCAGCGTTGATGGCAGGAGGGGATCTGGCTACACCTTC. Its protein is CSVDGRRGSGYTF.

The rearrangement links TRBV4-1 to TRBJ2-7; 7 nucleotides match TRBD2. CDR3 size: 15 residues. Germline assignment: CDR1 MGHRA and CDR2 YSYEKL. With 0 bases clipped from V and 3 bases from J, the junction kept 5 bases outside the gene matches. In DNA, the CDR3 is TGCGCCAGCAGCCAAGATTCGAGCGGGATCTACGAGCAGTACTTC. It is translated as CASSQDSSGIYEQYF.

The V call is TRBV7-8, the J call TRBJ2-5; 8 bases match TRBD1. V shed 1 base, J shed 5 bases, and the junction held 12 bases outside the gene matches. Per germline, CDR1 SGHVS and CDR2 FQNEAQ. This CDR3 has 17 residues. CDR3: CASSLDSGQAPRETQYF. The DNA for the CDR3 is TGTGCCAGCAGCTTAGATTCGGGACAGGCCCCTCGGGAGACCCAGTACTTC. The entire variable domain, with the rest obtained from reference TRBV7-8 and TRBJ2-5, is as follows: GAGVSQSPRYKVAKRGQDVALRCDPISGHVSLFWYQQALGQGPEFLTYFQNEAQLDKSGLPSDRFFAERPEGSVSTLKIQRTQQEDSAVYLCASSLDSGQAPRETQYFGPGTRLLVL.

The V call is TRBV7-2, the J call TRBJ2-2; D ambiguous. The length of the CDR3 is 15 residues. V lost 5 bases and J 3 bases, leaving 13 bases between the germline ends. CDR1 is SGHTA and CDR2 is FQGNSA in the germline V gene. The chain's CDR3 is CASSTALIHTGELFF. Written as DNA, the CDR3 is TGTGCCAGCAGCACAGCCCTGATACACACCGGGGAGCTGTTTTTT.

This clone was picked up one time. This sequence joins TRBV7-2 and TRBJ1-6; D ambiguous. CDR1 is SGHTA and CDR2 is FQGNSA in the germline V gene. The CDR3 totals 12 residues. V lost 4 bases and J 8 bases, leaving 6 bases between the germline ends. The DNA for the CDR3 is TGTGCCAGCAGCTCCACGGATTCACCCCTCCACTTT. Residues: CASSSTDSPLHF.

CDR3 bases: TGTGCCAGCAGGAGGCCGGGACACAACTATGGCTACACCTTC. Its translation: CASRRPGHNYGYTF. J is TRBJ1-2 and V is TRBV25-1, with a tentative D call TRBD1 (6 bases). V was shortened by 6 bases and J by 2 bases, with 13 bases between the two germline ends. CDR1 and CDR2 (germline): MGHDK, SYGVNS. The CDR3 runs to 14 residues.

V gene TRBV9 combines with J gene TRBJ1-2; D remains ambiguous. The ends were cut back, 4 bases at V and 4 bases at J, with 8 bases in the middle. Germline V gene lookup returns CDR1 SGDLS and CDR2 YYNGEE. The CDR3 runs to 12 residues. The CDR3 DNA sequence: TGTGCCAGCAGCCCCGGGGTCTATGGCTACACCTTC. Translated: CASSPGVYGYTF.

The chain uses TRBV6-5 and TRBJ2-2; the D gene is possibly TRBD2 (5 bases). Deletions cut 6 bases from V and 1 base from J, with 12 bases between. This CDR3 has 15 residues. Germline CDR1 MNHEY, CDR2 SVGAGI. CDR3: CASSSGLLNTGELFF. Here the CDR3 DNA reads TGTGCCAGCAGCTCCGGACTTTTGAACACCGGGGAGCTGTTTTTT.

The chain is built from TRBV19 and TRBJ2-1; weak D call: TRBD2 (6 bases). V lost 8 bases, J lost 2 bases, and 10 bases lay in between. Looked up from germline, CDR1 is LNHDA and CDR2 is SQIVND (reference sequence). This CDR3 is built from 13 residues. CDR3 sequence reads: CASDSGPYNEQFF. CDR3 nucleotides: TGTGCCAGTGATAGCGGACCCTACAATGAGCAGTTCTTC.

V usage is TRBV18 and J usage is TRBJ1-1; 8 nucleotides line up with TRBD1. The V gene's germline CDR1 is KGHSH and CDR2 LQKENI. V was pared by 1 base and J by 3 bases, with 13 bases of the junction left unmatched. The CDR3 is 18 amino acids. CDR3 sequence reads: CASSPLSLQGVGDTEAFF. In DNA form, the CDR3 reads TGTGCCAGCTCACCACTGTCCCTACAGGGGGTCGGTGACACTGAAGCTTTCTTT.

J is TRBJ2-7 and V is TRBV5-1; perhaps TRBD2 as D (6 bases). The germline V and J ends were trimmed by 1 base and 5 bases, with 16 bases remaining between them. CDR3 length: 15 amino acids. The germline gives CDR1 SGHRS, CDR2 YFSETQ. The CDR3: CASSLRGLGGDEQYV. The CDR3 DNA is TGCGCCAGCAGCTTGCGCGGCCTGGGGGGTGACGAGCAGTACGTC.

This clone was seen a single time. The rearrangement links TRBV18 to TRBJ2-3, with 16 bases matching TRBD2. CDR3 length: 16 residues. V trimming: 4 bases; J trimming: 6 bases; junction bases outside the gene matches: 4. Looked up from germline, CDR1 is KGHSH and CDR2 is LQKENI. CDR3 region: CASSQPGLAGGDTQYF. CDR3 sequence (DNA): TGTGCCAGCTCACAACCGGGACTAGCGGGAGGGGATACGCAGTATTTT.

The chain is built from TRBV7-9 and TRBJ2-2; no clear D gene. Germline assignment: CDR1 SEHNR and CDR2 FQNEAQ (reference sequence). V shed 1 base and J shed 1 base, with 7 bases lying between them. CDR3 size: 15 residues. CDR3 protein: CASSLVALNTGELFF. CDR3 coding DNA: TGTGCCAGCAGCTTAGTTGCCTTGAACACCGGGGAGCTGTTTTTT.

In DNA, the CDR3 is TGCGCCAGCAGCCCAGCCGTCGATGGGTGGCCCCAGCATTTT. It codes for CASSPAVDGWPQHF. The chain carries TRBV5-1 and TRBJ1-5, with D unclear. There are 14 residues in the CDR3. Germline V gene data show CDR1 as SGHRS and CDR2 as YFSETQ. V shed 4 bases and J shed 9 bases, with 17 bases lying between them.